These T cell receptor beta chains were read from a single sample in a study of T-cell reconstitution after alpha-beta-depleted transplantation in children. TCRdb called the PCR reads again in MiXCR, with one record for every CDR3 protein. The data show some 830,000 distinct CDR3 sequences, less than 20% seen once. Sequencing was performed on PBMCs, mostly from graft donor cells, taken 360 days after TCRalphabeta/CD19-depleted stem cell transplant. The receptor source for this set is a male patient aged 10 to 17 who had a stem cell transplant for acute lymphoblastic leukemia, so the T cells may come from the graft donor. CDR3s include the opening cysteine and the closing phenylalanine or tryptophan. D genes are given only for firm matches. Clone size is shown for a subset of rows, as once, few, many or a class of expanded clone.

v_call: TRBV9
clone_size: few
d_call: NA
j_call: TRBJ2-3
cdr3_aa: CASSVAVPPRDTQYF
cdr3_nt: TGTGCCAGCAGCGTAGCCGTACCCCCCCGTGATACGCAGTATTTT

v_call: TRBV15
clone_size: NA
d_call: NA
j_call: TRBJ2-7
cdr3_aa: CATSREKASLGQYF
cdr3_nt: TGTGCCACCAGCAGAGAAAAGGCTAGCCTGGGGCAGTACTTC

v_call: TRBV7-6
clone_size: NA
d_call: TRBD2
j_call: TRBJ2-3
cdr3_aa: CASSLALLAGAGADTQYF
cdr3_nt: TGTGCCAGCAGCCTCGCGCTACTAGCGGGAGCGGGAGCAGATACGCAGTATTTT

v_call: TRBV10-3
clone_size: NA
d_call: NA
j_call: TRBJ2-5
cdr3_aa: CAISEQGETQYF
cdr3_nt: TGTGCCATCAGTGAACAAGGGGAGACCCAGTACTTC

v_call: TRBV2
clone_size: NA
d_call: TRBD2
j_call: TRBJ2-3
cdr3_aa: CASSGRLAGGVADTQYF
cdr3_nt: TGTGCCAGCAGTGGACGGCTAGCGGGAGGGGTCGCAGATACGCAGTATTTT

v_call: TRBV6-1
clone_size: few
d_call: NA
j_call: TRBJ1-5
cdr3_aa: CASSDRLHSNQPQHF
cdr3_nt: TGTGCCAGCAGTGATCGATTACATAGCAATCAGCCCCAGCATTTT

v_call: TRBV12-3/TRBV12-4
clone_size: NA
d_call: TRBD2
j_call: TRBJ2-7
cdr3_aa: CASSSAGVPYEQYF
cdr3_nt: TGTGCCAGCAGTTCTGCGGGAGTACCCTACGAGCAGTACTTC

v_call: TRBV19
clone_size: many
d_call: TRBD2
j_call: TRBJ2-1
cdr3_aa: CASRIVGTSGNEQFF
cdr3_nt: TGTGCCAGTAGGATTGTAGGGACTAGCGGCAATGAGCAGTTCTTC

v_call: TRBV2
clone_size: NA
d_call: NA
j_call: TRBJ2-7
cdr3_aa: CASRGGIPYEQYF
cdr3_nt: TGTGCCAGCAGGGGCGGGATCCCCTACGAGCAGTACTTC

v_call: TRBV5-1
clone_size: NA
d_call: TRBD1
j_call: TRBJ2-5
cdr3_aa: CASSLLGQGEETQYF
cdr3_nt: TGCGCCAGCAGCTTGTTGGGACAGGGAGAAGAGACCCAGTACTTC

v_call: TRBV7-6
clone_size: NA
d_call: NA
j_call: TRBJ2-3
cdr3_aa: CASRKASPTDTQYF
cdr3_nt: TGTGCCAGCAGAAAGGCGAGTCCCACAGATACGCAGTATTTT

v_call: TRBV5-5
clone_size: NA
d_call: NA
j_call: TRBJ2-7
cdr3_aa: CASDQVRPYEQYF
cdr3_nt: TGTGCCAGCGACCAGGTCCGCCCCTACGAGCAGTACTTC

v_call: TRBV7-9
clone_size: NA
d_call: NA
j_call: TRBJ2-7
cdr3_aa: CASSAWTSLYEQYF
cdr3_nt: TGTGCCAGCAGCGCCTGGACATCTCTCTACGAGCAGTACTTC

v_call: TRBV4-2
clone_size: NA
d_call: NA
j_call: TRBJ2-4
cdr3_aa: CASSRQYDRAKNIQYF
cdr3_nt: TGTGCCAGCAGCCGACAGTACGACAGAGCCAAAAACATTCAGTACTTC

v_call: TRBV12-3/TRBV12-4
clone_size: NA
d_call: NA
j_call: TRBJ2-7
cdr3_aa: CASSLRDSSAYEQYF
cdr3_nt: TGTGCCAGCAGTTTAAGGGACTCATCAGCCTACGAGCAGTACTTC

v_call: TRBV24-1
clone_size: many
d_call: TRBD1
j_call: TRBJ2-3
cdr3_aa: CATSDWDRDTDTQYF
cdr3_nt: TGTGCCACCAGTGATTGGGACAGGGATACAGATACGCAGTATTTT

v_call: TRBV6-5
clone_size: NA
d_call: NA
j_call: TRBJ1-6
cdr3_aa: CASSYSMVGPYNSPLHF
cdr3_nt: TGTGCCAGCAGTTACTCGATGGTCGGGCCCTATAATTCACCCCTCCACTTT

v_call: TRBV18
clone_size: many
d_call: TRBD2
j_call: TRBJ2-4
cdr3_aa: CASSPTGTSNAKNIQYF
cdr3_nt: TGTGCCAGCTCACCTACCGGGACTAGCAATGCCAAAAACATTCAGTACTTC

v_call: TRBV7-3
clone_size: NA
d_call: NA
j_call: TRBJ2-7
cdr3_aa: CASSLTPGYEQYF
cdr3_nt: TGTGCCAGCAGCTTGACTCCCGGGTACGAGCAGTACTTC

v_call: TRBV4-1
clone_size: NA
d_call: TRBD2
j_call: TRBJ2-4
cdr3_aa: CASRRGLAGGGIQYF
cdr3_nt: TGCGCCAGCAGGCGCGGACTAGCGGGAGGGGGCATTCAGTACTTC

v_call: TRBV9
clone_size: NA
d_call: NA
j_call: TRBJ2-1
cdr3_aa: CASSLHLLSEQFF
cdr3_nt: TGTGCCAGCAGCCTCCACCTCCTAAGCGAGCAGTTCTTC

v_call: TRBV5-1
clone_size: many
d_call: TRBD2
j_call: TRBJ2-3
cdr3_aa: CASSSGLAVDTSTDTQYF
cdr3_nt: TGCGCCAGCAGCTCCGGACTAGCGGTCGATACTAGCACAGATACGCAGTATTTT

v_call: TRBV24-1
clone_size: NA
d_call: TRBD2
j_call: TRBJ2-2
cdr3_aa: CATSDGAGVPSYTGELFF
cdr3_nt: TGTGCCACCAGTGATGGGGCGGGAGTTCCTTCGTATACCGGGGAGCTGTTTTTT

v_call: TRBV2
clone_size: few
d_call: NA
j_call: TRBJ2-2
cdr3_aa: CASSAVGDTGELFF
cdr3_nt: TGTGCCAGCAGTGCCGTGGGCGACACCGGGGAGCTGTTTTTT

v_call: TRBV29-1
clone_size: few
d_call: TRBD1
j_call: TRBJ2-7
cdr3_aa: CSVVWGQGAQQYF
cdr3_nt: TGCAGCGTTGTCTGGGGACAGGGGGCTCAGCAGTACTTC

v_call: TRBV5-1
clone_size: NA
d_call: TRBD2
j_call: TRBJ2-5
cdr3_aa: CASTSGIQETQYF
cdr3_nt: TGCGCCAGTACTAGCGGAATCCAAGAGACCCAGTACTTC

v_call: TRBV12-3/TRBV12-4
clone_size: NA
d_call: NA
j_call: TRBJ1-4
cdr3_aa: CASSLGRATNEKLFF
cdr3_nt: TGTGCCAGCAGTTTAGGGCGGGCAACTAATGAAAAACTGTTTTTT

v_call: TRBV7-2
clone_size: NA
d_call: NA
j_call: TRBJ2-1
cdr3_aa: CASSSYSDNEQFF
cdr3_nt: TGTGCCAGCAGCTCATACAGCGACAATGAGCAGTTCTTC

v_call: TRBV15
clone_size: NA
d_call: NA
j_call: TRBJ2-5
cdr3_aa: CATSRKTQYF
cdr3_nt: TGTGCCACCAGCAGGAAGACCCAGTACTTC

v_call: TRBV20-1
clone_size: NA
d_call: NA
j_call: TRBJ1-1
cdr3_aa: CSATKGDTEAFF
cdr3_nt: TGCAGTGCTACTAAGGGTGACACTGAAGCTTTCTTT